This T cell receptor (beta chain) emerged from a study of response to subunit inactivated influenza vaccine. General study points: With each seasonal influenza vaccination, the authors suggested, few new T cells are recruited.

CDR1 and CDR2 from the germline V gene are MGHRA and YSYEKL. V was trimmed by 2 bases and J by 3 bases, leaving 16 bases between them. The CDR3 is 16 residues long. This clonotype was seen ten or more times. Its antigen is not known. TCRdb reanalysed the RT-PCR reads using MiXCR and keeps one entry per CDR3 protein. Of hundreds of thousands of distinct CDR3 sequences in the sample, approximately 12% were seen once. The rearrangement uses TRBV4-1 and TRBJ1-2, with D possibly TRBD1 on 5 matching bases. This clonotype originated in a man in his forties or fifties who received an inactivated influenza vaccine. This material consisted of PBMCs from blood, taken on the day of vaccination. For the CDR3, the DNA is TGCGCCAGCAGCCAACCCGGGACCCAATGGGACTATGGCTACACCTTC. Amino acids: CASSQPGTQWDYGYTF.